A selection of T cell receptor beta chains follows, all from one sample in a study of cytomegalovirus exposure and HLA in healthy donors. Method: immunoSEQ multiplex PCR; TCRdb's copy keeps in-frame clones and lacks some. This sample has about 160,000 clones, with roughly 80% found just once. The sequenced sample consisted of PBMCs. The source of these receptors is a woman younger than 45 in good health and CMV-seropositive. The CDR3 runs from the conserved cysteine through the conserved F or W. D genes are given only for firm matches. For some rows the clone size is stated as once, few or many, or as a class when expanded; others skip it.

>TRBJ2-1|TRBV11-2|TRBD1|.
TGTGCCAGCAGCTTAGGACAGGGGGAGAACAATGAGCAGTTCTTC
CASSLGQGENNEQFF
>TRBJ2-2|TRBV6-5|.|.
TGTGCCAGCAGTTTGGACAGCACCGGGGAGCTGTTTTTT
CASSLDSTGELFF
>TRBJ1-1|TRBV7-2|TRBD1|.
TGTGCCAGCAGCTTAAAGGGGGACAGGGGAACTGAAGCTTTCTTT
CASSLKGDRGTEAFF
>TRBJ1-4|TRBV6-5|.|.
TGTGCCAGCAGGGCGGGAGGGACACCTGAAAAACTGTTTTTT
CASRAGGTPEKLFF
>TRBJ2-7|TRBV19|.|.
TGTGCCAGCATCGGACAAGGGGCCCCCTACGAGCAGTACTTC
CASIGQGAPYEQYF
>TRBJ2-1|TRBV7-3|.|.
TGTGCCAGCAGCCCGTCGACAGCAAACTCCTACAATGAGCAGTTCTTC
CASSPSTANSYNEQFF
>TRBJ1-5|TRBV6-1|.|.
TGTGCCAGCAGGGGACATCCCAATCAGCCCCAGCATTTT
CASRGHPNQPQHF
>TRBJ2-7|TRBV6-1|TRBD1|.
TGTGCCAGCCCGGGACAGGGCTACGAGCAGTACTTC
CASPGQGYEQYF
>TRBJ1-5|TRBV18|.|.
TGTGCCAGCTCAGTAACAGGTCTCAATCAGCCCCAGCATTTT
CASSVTGLNQPQHF
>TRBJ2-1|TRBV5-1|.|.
TGCGCCAGCCTCTCCGGGGAAGCGGACAATGAGCAGTTCTTC
CASLSGEADNEQFF
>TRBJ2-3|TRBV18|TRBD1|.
TGTGCCAGCTCACCAGCGACAGGGGGCTCCCCCACAGATACGCAGTATTTT
CASSPATGGSPTDTQYF
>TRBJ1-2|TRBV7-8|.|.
TGTGCCAGCAGCTTCGGACAGAGTTATGGCTACACCTTC
CASSFGQSYGYTF
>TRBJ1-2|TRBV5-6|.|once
TGTGCCAGCAGCTTTATTCGGGGGGCGAACTATGGCTACACCTTC
CASSFIRGANYGYTF
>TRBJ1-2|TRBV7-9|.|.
TGTGCCGTCGCCGGAGGGGCCGGGAACTATGGCTACACCTTC
CAVAGGAGNYGYTF
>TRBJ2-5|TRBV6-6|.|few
TGTGCCAGCAGTCGCCAGGAGACCCAGTACTTC
CASSRQETQYF
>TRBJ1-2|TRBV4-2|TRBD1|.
TGTGCCAGCAGTTCCGACAGGGCGGACTATGGCTACACCTTC
CASSSDRADYGYTF
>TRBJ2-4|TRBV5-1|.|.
TGCGCCAGCAGCCCCCGGCTCCTAGACATTCAGTACTTC
CASSPRLLDIQYF
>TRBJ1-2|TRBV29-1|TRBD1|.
TGCAGCGTCAAGACAGGGGCTAACTATGGCTACACCTTC
CSVKTGANYGYTF
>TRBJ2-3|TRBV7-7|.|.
TGTGCCAGCAGCTTAGCTATTAGCACAGATACGCAGTATTTT
CASSLAISTDTQYF
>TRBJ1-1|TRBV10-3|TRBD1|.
TGTGCCATCAGGCCGACAGGGGTGAACACTGAAGCTTTCTTT
CAIRPTGVNTEAFF
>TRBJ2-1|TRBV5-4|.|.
TGTGCCAGCAGCTCAGATACAGGGACGGTAAATGAGCAGTTCTTC
CASSSDTGTVNEQFF
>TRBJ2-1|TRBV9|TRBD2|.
TGTGCCAGCAGCCCTGGGATAGCGGGGGCTTGGCAGTTCTTC
CASSPGIAGAWQFF
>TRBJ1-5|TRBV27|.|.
TGTGCCAGCAGCCACGGACAGAGCAATCAGCCCCAGCATTTT
CASSHGQSNQPQHF